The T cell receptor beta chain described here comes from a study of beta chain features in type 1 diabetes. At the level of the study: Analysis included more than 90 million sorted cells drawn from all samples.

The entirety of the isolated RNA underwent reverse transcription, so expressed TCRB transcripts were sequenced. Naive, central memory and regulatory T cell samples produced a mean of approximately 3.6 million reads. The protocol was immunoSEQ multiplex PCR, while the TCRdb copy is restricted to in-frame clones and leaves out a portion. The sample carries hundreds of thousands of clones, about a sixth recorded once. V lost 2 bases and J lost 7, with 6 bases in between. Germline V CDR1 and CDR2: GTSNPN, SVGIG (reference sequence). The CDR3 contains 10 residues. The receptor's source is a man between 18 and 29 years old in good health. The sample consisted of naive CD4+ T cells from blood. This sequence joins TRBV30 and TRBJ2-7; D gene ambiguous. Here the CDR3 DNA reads TGTGCCTGGAGTTGGAAAGAGCAGTACTTC. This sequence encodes CAWSWKEQYF.